Listed below are T cell receptor beta chains from one sample, sequenced in a study of Graves' ophthalmopathy and Graves' hyperthyroidism. TCRdb re-analysed the multiplex PCR reads in MiXCR, keeping a single row per CDR3 protein. The profile shows 500,000 to 700,000 distinct CDR3 sequences, 20% to 25% of them singletons. Sequences were obtained from peripheral blood. Receptors were obtained from a woman under 30 with stable Graves' hyperthyroidism. Some clones in this sample may be carry-over from other donors' samples. Each CDR3 is given with its conserved first and last residue. The D gene is left open where the match is weak. A clone size is listed for some rows: how often the clone was seen (once, few, many), or a class if it is expanded.

d_gene	v_gene	j_gene	abundance	CDR3nt	CDR3aa
TRBD2	TRBV7-8	TRBJ2-6	many	TGTGCCAGCAGCTTAGCGAGAATAGCGGGAGGGAGATCCTCTGGGGCCAACGTCCTGACTTTC	CASSLARIAGGRSSGANVLTF
-	TRBV19	TRBJ2-2	-	TGTGCCAGTAGTATGGGGACCCGGAACACCGGGGAGCTGTTTTTT	CASSMGTRNTGELFF
-	TRBV12-3/TRBV12-4	TRBJ1-2	once	TGTGCCAGCAGCAAGTGGGGGATTAACTATGGCTACACCTTC	CASSKWGINYGYTF
-	TRBV12-3/TRBV12-4	TRBJ2-2	many	TGTGCCAGCAGTATTGCGGGGACAAGCCTCACCGGGGAGCTGTTTTTT	CASSIAGTSLTGELFF
-	TRBV7-2	TRBJ2-5	many	TGTGCCAGCAGCTCAGGAGGCCTCCGAGAGACCCAGTACTTC	CASSSGGLRETQYF
TRBD1	TRBV11-2	TRBJ1-3	many	TGTGCCAGCAGGTCACAGGGGAACACCATATATTTT	CASRSQGNTIYF
-	TRBV5-5	TRBJ1-1	many	TGTGCCAGCAGCTGGCTGGACGAAGCTTTCTTT	CASSWLDEAFF
-	TRBV28	TRBJ1-6	-	TGTGCCAGCAGTTTATTTTGGGGGGAGAATTCACCCCTCCACTTT	CASSLFWGENSPLHF
TRBD2	TRBV7-2	TRBJ2-7	-	TGTGCCAGCAGCCCGACTAGCGGGAGTTGGTACGAGCAGTACTTC	CASSPTSGSWYEQYF
-	TRBV12-3/TRBV12-4	TRBJ1-2	many	TGTGCCAGCAGTTTTCCGGGCAACCCAGGGGACTATGGCTACACCTTC	CASSFPGNPGDYGYTF
TRBD2	TRBV9	TRBJ2-7	many	TGTGCCAGCAGCGTAGCGGCTAGCGGGGTCTACGAGCAGTACTTC	CASSVAASGVYEQYF
-	TRBV28	TRBJ1-2	few	TGTGCCAGCAGTTTTCTCAGGATCGACTATGGCTACACCTTC	CASSFLRIDYGYTF
-	TRBV12-3/TRBV12-4	TRBJ1-1	many	TGTGCCAGCAACACCTTTTCGGGCACCCAGGCCACTGAAGCTTTCTTT	CASNTFSGTQATEAFF
-	TRBV20-1	TRBJ2-7	-	TGCAGTGCCATAGTGGGAAGCCCGACCTACGAGCAGTACTTC	CSAIVGSPTYEQYF
-	TRBV11-2	TRBJ1-2	many	TGTGCCAGCAGCTTAGATCTGGCCGGGGTTAATGGCTACACCTTC	CASSLDLAGVNGYTF
TRBD1	TRBV5-5	TRBJ1-2	-	TGTGCCAGCAGCTTGGTTGGGACAGGCCCGTATGGCTACACCTTC	CASSLVGTGPYGYTF
-	TRBV20-1	TRBJ2-5	few	TGCAGTGCTAGAGATGGGTACTATACCTTCCAAGAGACCCAGTACTTC	CSARDGYYTFQETQYF
TRBD2	TRBV6-1	TRBJ2-2	-	TGTGCCAGCAGTCGACTAGCGGGAGATGTAGGGGAGCTGTTTTTT	CASSRLAGDVGELFF
-	TRBV6-5	TRBJ2-7	many	TGTGCCAGCAGCCCACTTCGAAACGGGGTCTACGAGCAGTACTTC	CASSPLRNGVYEQYF
-	TRBV6-1	TRBJ1-2	-	TGTGCCAGCAGTGACATTTGGGACTATGGCTACACCTTC	CASSDIWDYGYTF
TRBD1	TRBV27	TRBJ1-5	-	TGTGCCAGCAGCCCCGGGACAGGGGTTCATCAGCCCCAGCATTTT	CASSPGTGVHQPQHF
-	TRBV7-9	TRBJ2-4	few	TGTGCCAGCAGCTTAGTTTATGGGAAGAGCGACATTCAGTACTTC	CASSLVYGKSDIQYF
-	TRBV20-1	TRBJ1-1	many	TGCAGTGCTAGAGGGACAAGGAACACTGAAGCTTTCTTT	CSARGTRNTEAFF
-	TRBV20-1	TRBJ2-7	once	TGCAGTGCTTCCTATCGAGCGGAGGAGCAGTACTTC	CSASYRAEEQYF
-	TRBV6-1	TRBJ1-1	many	TGTGCCAGCAGTGAAAGGGGGGGGCACACTGAAGCTTTCTTT	CASSERGGHTEAFF
-	TRBV24-1	TRBJ2-7	-	TGTGCCACCACCCTGCCCGGGACGGCTACCTACGAGCAGTACTTC	CATTLPGTATYEQYF
-	TRBV20-1	TRBJ2-7	few	TGCAGTGCTTCGAGAAGTAGGCAGGGTAGAAGCGAGCAGTACTTC	CSASRSRQGRSEQYF
TRBD1	TRBV7-6	TRBJ2-2	-	TGTGCCAGCAGCTTAGCCGGGACAGGGTACACCGGGGAGCTGTTTTTT	CASSLAGTGYTGELFF
-	TRBV18	TRBJ1-1	few	TGTGCCAGCTCACTCGGGACGGCTAGTGAAGCTTTCTTT	CASSLGTASEAFF
-	TRBV2	TRBJ2-5	many	TGTGCCAGCAGTTTACACGCACAGGGTCCGCGAGAGACCCAGTACTTC	CASSLHAQGPRETQYF
-	TRBV7-2	TRBJ2-7	many	TGTGCCAGCAGCACAACCCCAGTCTCCTACGAGCAGTACTTC	CASSTTPVSYEQYF
-	TRBV28	TRBJ1-2	-	TGTGCCAGCAGTTTATGGGGAGAGGGACGGGCTATGGGGGGCTACACCTTC	CASSLWGEGRAMGGYTF
TRBD1	TRBV5-1	TRBJ2-7	-	TGCGCCAGCAGCTTGTGGAAGGGGGCCTCCTACGAGCAGTACTTC	CASSLWKGASYEQYF
TRBD1	TRBV2	TRBJ2-5	many	TGTGCCAGCCAAACAGGGGGCGCGGAGACCCAGTACTTC	CASQTGGAETQYF
-	TRBV6-1	TRBJ1-1	-	TGTGCCAGCTCAGAGGGGAGGAGTACTGAAGCTTTCTTT	CASSEGRSTEAFF